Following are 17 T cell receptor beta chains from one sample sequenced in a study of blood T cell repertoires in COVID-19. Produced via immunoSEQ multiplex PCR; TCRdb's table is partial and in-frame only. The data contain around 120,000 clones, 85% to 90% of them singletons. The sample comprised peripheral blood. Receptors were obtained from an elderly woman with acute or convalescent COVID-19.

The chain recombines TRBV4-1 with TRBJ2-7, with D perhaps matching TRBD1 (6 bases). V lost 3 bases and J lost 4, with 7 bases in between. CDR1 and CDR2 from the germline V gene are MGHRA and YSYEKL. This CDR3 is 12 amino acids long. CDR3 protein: CASSQTGYEQYF. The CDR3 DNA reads TGCGCCAGCAGCCAGACAGGTTACGAGCAGTACTTC.

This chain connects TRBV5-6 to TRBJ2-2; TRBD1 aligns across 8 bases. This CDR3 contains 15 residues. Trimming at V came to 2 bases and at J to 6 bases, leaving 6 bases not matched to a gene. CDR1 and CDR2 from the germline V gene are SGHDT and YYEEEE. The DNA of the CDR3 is TGTGCCAGCAGCTTAGGCAGGGGGCGCGCCGGGGAGCTGTTTTTT. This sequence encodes CASSLGRGRAGELFF. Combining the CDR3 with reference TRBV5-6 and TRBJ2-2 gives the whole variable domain DAGVTQSPTHLIKTRGQQVTLRCSPKSGHDTVSWYQQALGQGPQFIFQYYEEEERQRGNFPDRFSGHQFPNYSSELNVNALLLGDSALYLCASSLGRGRAGELFFGEGSRLTVL.

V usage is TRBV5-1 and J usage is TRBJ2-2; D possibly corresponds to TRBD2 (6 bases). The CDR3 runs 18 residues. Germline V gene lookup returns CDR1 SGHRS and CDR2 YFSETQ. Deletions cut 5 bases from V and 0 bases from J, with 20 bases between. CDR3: CASSGGGMRGPNTGELFF. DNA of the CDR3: TGCGCCAGCAGTGGTGGAGGGATGAGGGGACCGAACACCGGGGAGCTGTTTTTT.

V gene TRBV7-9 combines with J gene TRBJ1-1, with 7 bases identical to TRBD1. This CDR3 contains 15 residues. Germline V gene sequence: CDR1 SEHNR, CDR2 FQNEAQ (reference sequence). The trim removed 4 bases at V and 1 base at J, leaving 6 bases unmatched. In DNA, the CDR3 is TGTGCCAGCAGCTCCTGGGGACAGTCGAACACTGAAGCTTTCTTT. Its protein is CASSSWGQSNTEAFF.

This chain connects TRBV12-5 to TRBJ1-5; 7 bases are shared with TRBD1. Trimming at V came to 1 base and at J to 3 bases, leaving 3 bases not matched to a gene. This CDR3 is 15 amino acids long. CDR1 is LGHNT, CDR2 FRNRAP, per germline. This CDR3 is CASGLAGGPNQPQHF. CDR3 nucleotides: TGTGCTAGTGGTTTGGCAGGGGGTCCCAATCAGCCCCAGCATTTT.

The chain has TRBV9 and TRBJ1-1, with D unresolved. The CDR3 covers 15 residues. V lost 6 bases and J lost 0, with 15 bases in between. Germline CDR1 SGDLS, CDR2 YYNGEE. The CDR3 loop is CASIPGVSMNTEAFF. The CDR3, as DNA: TGTGCCAGCATCCCCGGGGTTTCCATGAACACTGAAGCTTTCTTT.

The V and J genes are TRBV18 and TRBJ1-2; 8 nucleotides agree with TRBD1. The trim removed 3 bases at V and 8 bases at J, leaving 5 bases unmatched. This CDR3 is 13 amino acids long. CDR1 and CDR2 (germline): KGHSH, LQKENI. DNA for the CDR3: TGTGCCAGCTCACCCCAGGGGGCGCAGGGCTACACCTTC. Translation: CASSPQGAQGYTF.

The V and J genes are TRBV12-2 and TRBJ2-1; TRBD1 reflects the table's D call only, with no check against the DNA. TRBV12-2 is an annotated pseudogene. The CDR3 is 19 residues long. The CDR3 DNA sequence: TGTGCAAGTCGCTCAGGACAGGGGGCGAGTGGCGGGAACCACAATGAGCAGTTCTTC. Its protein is CASRSGQGASGGNHNEQFF.

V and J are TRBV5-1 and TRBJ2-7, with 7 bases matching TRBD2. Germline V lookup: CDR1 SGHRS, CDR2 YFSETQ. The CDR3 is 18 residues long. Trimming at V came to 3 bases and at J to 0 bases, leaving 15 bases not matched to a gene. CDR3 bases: TGCGCCAGCAGCTCAGCCTCCGGGACTACATGGAGCTCCTACGAGCAGTACTTC. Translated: CASSSASGTTWSSYEQYF.

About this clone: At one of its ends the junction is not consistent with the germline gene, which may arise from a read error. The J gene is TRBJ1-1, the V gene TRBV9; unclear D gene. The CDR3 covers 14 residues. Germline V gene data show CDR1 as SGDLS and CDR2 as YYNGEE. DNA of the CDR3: TGTGCCAGCACCGTAGATGAGGGATACACTGAAGCTTTCTTT. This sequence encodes CASTVDEGYTEAFF.

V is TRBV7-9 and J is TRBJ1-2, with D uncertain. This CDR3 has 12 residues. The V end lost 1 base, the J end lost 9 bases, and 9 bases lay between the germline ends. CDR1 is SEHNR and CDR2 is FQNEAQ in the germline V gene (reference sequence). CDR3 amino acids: CASSLGVSSYTF. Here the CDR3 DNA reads TGTGCCAGCAGCTTAGGAGTATCTAGCTACACCTTC.

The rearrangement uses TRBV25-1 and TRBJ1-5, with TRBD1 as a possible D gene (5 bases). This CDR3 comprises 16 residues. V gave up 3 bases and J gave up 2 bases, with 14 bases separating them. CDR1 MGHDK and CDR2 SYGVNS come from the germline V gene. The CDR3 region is CASSEFQGKCNQPQHF. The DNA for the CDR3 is TGTGCCAGCAGTGAGTTCCAGGGAAAATGCAATCAGCCCCAGCATTTT. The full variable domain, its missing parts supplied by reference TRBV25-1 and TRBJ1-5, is EADIYQTPRYLVIGTGKKITLECSQTMGHDKMYWYQQDPGMELHLIHYSYGVNSTEKGDLSSESTVSRIRTEHFPLTLESARPSHTSQYLCASSEFQGKCNQPQHFGDGTRLSIL.

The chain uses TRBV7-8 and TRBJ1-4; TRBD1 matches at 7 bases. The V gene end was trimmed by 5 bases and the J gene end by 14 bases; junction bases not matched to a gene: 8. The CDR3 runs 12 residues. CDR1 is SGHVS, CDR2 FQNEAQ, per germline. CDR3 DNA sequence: TGTGCCAGCAGCCTAGACAGGGTGGCCCTGTTTTTT. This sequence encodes CASSLDRVALFF.

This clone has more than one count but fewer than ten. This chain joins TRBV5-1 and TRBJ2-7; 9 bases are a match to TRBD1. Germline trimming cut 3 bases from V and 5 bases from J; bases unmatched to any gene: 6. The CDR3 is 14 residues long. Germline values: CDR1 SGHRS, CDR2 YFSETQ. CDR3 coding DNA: TGCGCCAGCAGCTATCGGACAGGGGATCACGAGCAGTACTTC. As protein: CASSYRTGDHEQYF.

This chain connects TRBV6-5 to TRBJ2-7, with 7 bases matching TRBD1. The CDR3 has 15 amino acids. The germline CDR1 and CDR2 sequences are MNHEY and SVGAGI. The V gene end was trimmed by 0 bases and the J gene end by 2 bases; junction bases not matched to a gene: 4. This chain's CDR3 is CASSYSGQPAYEQYF. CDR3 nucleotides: TGTGCCAGCAGTTACTCGGGACAGCCAGCCTACGAGCAGTACTTC.

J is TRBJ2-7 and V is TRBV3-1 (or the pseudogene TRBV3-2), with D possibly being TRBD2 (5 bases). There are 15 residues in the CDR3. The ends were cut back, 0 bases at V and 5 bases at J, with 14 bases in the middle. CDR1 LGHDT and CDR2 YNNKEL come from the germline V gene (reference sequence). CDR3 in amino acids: CASSQDPLGSDEQYF. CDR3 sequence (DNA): TGTGCCAGCAGCCAAGATCCGTTAGGGAGTGACGAGCAGTACTTC.

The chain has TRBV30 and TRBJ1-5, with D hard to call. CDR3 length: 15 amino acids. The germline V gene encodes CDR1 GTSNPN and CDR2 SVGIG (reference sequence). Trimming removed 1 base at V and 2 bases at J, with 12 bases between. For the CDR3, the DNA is TGTGCCTGGAGTGAGTTCGGGAGGGGCAATCAGCCCCAGCATTTT. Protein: CAWSEFGRGNQPQHF.